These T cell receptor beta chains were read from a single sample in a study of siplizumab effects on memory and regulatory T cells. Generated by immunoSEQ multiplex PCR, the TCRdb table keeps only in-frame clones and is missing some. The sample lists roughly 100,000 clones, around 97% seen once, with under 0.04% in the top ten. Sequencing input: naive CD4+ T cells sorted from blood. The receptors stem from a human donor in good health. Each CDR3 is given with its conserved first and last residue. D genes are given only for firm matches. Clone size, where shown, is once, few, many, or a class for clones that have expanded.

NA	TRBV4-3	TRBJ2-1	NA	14	CASSQVDTNNEQFF	TGCGCCAGCAGCCAAGTTGACACGAACAATGAGCAGTTCTTC
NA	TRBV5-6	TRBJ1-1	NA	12	CASSYYNTEAFF	TGTGCCAGCAGTTACTATAACACTGAAGCTTTCTTT
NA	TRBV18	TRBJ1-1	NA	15	CASSPPSPGYTEAFF	TGTGCCAGCTCACCACCTTCCCCGGGATACACTGAAGCTTTCTTT
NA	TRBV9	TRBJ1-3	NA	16	CASSVGQASTGNTIYF	TGTGCCAGCAGCGTTGGGCAGGCGTCTACTGGAAACACCATATATTTT
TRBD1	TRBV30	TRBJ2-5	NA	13	CAWDRVIQETQYF	TGTGCCTGGGACAGGGTAATCCAAGAGACCCAGTACTTC
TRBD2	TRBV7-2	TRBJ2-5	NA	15	CASSLTSGGGETQYF	TGTGCCAGCAGCTTAACTAGCGGGGGGGGAGAGACCCAGTACTTC
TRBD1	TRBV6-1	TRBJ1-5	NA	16	CASSEIYGTGNQPQHF	TGTGCCAGCAGTGAAATCTACGGGACAGGGAATCAGCCCCAGCATTTT
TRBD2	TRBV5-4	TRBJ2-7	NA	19	CASSSERGRGGLSVVEQYF	TGTGCCAGCAGCTCAGAGAGGGGGCGGGGGGGCCTGAGCGTAGTCGAGCAGTACTTC
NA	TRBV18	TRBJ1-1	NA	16	CASSPGAGHRNTEAFF	TGTGCCAGCTCACCCGGGGCGGGACATCGGAACACTGAAGCTTTCTTT
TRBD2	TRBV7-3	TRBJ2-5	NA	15	CASSLAGGYQETQYF	TGTGCCAGCTCCCTAGCGGGGGGGTACCAAGAGACCCAGTACTTC
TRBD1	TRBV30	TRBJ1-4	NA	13	CAWSTSGGEKLFF	TGTGCCTGGAGTACCTCAGGGGGGGAAAAACTGTTTTTT
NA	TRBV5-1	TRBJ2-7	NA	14	CASRSDTGTYEQYF	TGCGCCAGCAGGTCAGATACCGGGACATACGAGCAGTACTTC
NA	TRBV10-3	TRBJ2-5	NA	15	CAISDGPVGQETQYF	TGTGCCATCAGTGACGGCCCAGTGGGCCAAGAGACCCAGTACTTC
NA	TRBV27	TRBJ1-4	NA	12	CASSFRGEKLFF	TGTGCCAGCAGTTTCCGCGGGGAAAAACTGTTTTTT
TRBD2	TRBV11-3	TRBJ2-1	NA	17	CASSKNILASGGDEQFF	TGTGCCAGCAGCAAAAATATCTTGGCTAGCGGGGGCGATGAGCAGTTCTTC
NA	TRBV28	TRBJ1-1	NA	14	CASSFVQGNTEAFF	TGTGCCAGCAGTTTTGTACAGGGGAACACTGAAGCTTTCTTT
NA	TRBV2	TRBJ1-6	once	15	CASSLDSFHNSPLHF	TGTGCCAGCAGCTTGGACAGCTTTCATAATTCACCCCTCCACTTT
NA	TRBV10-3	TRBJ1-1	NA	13	CAIKGPLTTEAFF	TGTGCCATCAAAGGACCGCTGACCACTGAAGCTTTCTTT
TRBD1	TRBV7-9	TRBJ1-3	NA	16	CASSLTGTGSGNTIYF	TGTGCCAGCAGCTTAACCGGGACAGGCTCTGGAAACACCATATATTTT
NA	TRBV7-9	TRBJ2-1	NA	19	CASSLIPPPKRSSYNEQFF	TGTGCCAGCAGCTTGATTCCCCCCCCAAAGAGGAGCTCCTACAATGAGCAGTTCTTC
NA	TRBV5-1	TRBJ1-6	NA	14	CASSLGGQNSPLHF	TGCGCCAGCTCGCTGGGGGGGCAGAATTCACCCCTCCACTTT
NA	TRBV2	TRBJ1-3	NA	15	CASSVGSPSGNTIYF	TGTGCCAGCAGTGTCGGCTCCCCATCTGGAAACACCATATATTTT
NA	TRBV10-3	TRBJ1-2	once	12	CAISGPNYGYTF	TGTGCCATCAGTGGACCTAACTATGGCTACACCTTC
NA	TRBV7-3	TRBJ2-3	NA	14	CASSQIPSADTQYF	TGTGCCAGCAGCCAGATTCCTAGCGCCGATACGCAGTATTTT
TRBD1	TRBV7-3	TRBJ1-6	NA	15	CASSLTGTVNSPLHF	TGTGCCAGCAGCTTAACAGGGACAGTTAATTCACCCCTCCACTTT
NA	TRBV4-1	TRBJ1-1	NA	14	CASTRAGAGTEAFF	TGCGCCAGCACGCGAGCCGGGGCAGGAACTGAAGCTTTCTTT
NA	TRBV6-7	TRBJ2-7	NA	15	CASRTTGLETYEQYF	TGTGCCAGCAGGACAACAGGGCTAGAAACCTACGAGCAGTACTTC
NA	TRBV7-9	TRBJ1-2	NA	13	CASSLTAGDGYTF	TGTGCCAGCAGCTTAACGGCAGGGGATGGCTACACCTTC
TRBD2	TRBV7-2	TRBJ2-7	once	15	CASSLVAGGSYEQYF	TGTGCCAGCAGCTTAGTTGCGGGGGGCTCCTACGAGCAGTACTTC
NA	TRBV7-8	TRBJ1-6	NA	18	CASSSAPFGTLNNSPLHF	TGTGCCAGCAGCTCTGCGCCCTTCGGGACACTCAATAATTCACCCCTCCACTTT
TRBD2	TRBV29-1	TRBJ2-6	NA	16	CSVEDPGGIGANVLTF	TGCAGCGTTGAAGACCCCGGGGGGATTGGGGCCAACGTCCTGACTTTC
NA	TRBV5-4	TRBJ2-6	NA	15	CASSLGFSGANVLTF	TGTGCCAGCAGCCTGGGCTTCTCTGGGGCCAACGTCCTGACTTTC
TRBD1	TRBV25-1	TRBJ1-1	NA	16	CASSEVTGGRNTEAFF	TGTGCCAGCAGTGAGGTAACAGGGGGCCGGAACACTGAAGCTTTCTTT
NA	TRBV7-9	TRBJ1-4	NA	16	CASSLSRSRANEKLFF	TGTGCCAGCAGCTTAAGCCGGAGTCGTGCGAATGAAAAACTGTTTTTT
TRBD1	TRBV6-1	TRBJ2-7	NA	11	CASSTGGEQYF	TGTGCCAGCAGCACAGGGGGCGAGCAGTACTTC
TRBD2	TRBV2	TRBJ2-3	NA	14	CASSELAGTDTQYF	TGTGCCAGCAGTGAACTAGCGGGAACAGATACGCAGTATTTT
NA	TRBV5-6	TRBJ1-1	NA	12	CASSGGPTEAFF	TGTGCCAGCAGCGGGGGGCCCACTGAAGCTTTCTTT
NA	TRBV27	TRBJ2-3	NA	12	CAVAGSTDTQYF	TGTGCCGTGGCGGGGAGCACAGATACGCAGTATTTT
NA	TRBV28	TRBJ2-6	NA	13	CATFFSGANVLTF	TGTGCCACTTTCTTCTCTGGGGCCAACGTCCTGACTTTC
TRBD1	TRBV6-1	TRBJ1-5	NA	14	CASIKTGGSQPQHF	TGTGCCAGCATCAAGACAGGGGGTAGTCAGCCCCAGCATTTT
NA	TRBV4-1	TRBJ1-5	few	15	CASSQARQEGQPQHF	TGCGCCAGCAGCCAGGCTAGACAGGAAGGTCAGCCCCAGCATTTT
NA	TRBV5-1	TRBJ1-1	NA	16	CASSLAQGGFKTEAFF	TGCGCCAGCAGCTTGGCTCAGGGCGGTTTTAAGACTGAAGCTTTCTTT
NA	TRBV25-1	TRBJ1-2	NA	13	CASSDRAYAGYTF	TGTGCCAGCAGTGACAGAGCCTATGCTGGCTACACCTTC
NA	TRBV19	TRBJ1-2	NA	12	CASSISNYGYTF	TGTGCCAGTAGTATTTCTAACTATGGCTACACCTTC
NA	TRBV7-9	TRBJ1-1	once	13	CASSARQGSEAFF	TGTGCCAGCAGCGCGCGGCAGGGGTCTGAAGCTTTCTTT
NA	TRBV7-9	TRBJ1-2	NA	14	CASSLLLQAYGYTF	TGTGCCAGCAGCTTATTATTACAGGCCTATGGCTACACCTTC
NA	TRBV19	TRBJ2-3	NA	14	CASRSLISTDTQYF	TGTGCCAGTAGAAGCCTAATTAGCACAGATACGCAGTATTTT
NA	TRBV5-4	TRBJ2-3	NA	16	CASSLAEPRVTDTQYF	TGTGCCAGCAGCTTGGCAGAACCGAGGGTCACAGATACGCAGTATTTT
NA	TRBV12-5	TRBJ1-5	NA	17	CASGLVIGGVSNQPQHF	TGTGCTAGTGGTTTGGTAATCGGGGGAGTGAGCAATCAGCCCCAGCATTTT
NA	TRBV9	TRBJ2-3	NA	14	CASSASDNTDTQYF	TGTGCCAGCAGCGCTAGCGACAACACAGATACGCAGTATTTT
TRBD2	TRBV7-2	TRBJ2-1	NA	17	CASSSSLAGGGYNEQFF	TGTGCCAGCAGCTCCTCACTAGCGGGGGGCGGGTACAATGAGCAGTTCTTC
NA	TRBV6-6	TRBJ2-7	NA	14	CASSYLGSRGVLHF	TGTGCCAGCAGTTACTTAGGATCCCGCGGGGTCCTCCACTTC
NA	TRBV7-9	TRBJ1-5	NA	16	CASSLGGGGGNQPQHF	TGTGCCAGCAGCTTAGGAGGAGGGGGGGGAAATCAGCCCCAGCATTTT
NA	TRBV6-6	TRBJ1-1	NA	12	CASTKSTGEAFF	TGTGCCAGCACTAAGTCAACAGGGGAAGCTTTCTTT
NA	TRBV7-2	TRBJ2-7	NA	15	CASSLRGLDSYEQYF	TGTGCCAGCAGCTTACGGGGTCTGGATTCCTACGAGCAGTACTTC
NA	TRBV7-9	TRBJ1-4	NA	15	CASSSIRTGDEKLFF	TGTGCCAGCAGCAGTATTAGGACCGGCGATGAAAAACTGTTTTTT
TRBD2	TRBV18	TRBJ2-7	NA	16	CASSGIPSGGAYEQYF	TGTGCCAGCTCAGGTATTCCAAGCGGGGGGGCCTACGAGCAGTACTTC
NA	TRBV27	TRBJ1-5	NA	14	CASSLGFSNQPQHF	TGTGCCAGCAGTTTAGGGTTTAGCAATCAGCCCCAGCATTTT
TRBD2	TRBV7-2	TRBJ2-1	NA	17	CASSYGLAGASYNEQFF	TGTGCCAGCAGCTACGGCCTAGCGGGGGCATCCTACAATGAGCAGTTCTTC